This T cell receptor beta chain was found in a study of T-cell memory formation after mild COVID-19. Overall study results and limits: Later expanders leaned CD4+, whereas clones that contracted between day 15 and 85 were balanced CD4/CD8.

On this clonotype: As yet, its antigen is unknown.

TCRdb re-called the 5' RACE reads through MiXCR, storing one row per CDR3 protein. Of hundreds of thousands of distinct CDR3 sequences detected, roughly 15% appear once; the ten largest clones hold approximately 21%. Trimming removed 0 bases at V and 7 bases at J, with 22 bases between. Per germline, CDR1 DFQATT and CDR2 SNEGSKA (reference sequence). This CDR3 comprises 16 residues. This TCR was sampled from a man between 18 and 29 years old who had mild COVID-19 (a few samples of this study predate the infection). Cell type and time point are not known. The chain is built from TRBV20-1 and TRBJ2-7; TRBD2 is a possible D gene (5 bases). Sequenced: PBMCs or a T cell subset sorted from them (not recorded which). DNA of the CDR3: TGCAGTGCTAGAGAGAAGGCATCTCACGCCCGGGGAGAGCAGTACTTC. Its translation: CSAREKASHARGEQYF.